The following is a TCR beta chain sequence with its context. V was clipped by 7 bases and J by 7 bases, with 20 bases between them. Germline assignment: CDR1 LNHDA and CDR2 SQIVND (reference sequence). The CDR3 sequence is 15 residues long. Drawing of blood for sampling happened at baseline, at cycle 4 day 1, and at cycle 7 day 1. The data were taken from a study of OX40 agonist ivuxolimab in advanced cancers. As for the study in general: About 40% of patients had received prior checkpoint inhibitor therapy.

The repertoire was sequenced with immunoSEQ multiplex PCR; TCRdb's copy has only in-frame clones and lacks some. The sample yields tens of thousands of clones, about 80% seen once. The sequenced sample was CD4+ or CD8+ T cells sorted from blood, obtained in a trial of the OX40 agonist ivuxolimab. The TCR sequence derives from an adult with an advanced solid tumor such as melanoma, head and neck, liver or kidney cancer. The V gene is TRBV19, the J gene TRBJ1-5; D is uncertain. The CDR3 region is CASTDRSQRLQPQHF. The CDR3 DNA reads as TGTGCCAGTACTGATAGGTCCCAACGGCTGCAGCCCCAGCATTTT.